This passage covers 6 T cell receptor beta chains from one sample sequenced in a study of shared clonotypes between healthy human individuals. Only in-frame clones appear in the TCRdb table, and some are missing; sequencing was by immunoSEQ multiplex PCR. Altogether around 2,000,000 clones are present, 95% being singletons, with the ten largest covering roughly 0.13%. Sequencing input: naive CD4+ T cells sorted from blood. The subset was: CD45RA+ positively selected. The receptors here all came from a man between 18 and 35 years old in good health.

V and J are TRBV7-9 and TRBJ2-2; D call uncertain. CDR3 length equals 12 residues. The ends were cut back, 3 bases at V and 5 bases at J, with 4 bases in the middle. Germline assignment: CDR1 SEHNR and CDR2 FQNEAQ (reference sequence). CDR3 loop: CASSFITGELFF. In DNA form, the CDR3 reads TGTGCCAGCAGCTTTATAACCGGGGAGCTGTTTTTT.

The gene calls are TRBV15 and TRBJ2-1; TRBD2 might be the D (5 bases). Trimming took 3 bases from V and 10 from J, leaving 13 bases between them. This CDR3 is 13 amino acids long. Germline V gives CDR1 LNHNV, CDR2 YYDKDF (reference sequence). The CDR3 DNA reads TGTGCCACCAGCAGGGACCGGGGTCGGGAGCAGTTCTTC. Amino acids: CATSRDRGREQFF.

The chain links TRBV5-1 to TRBJ1-2; D might be TRBD1 (5 bases). This CDR3 comprises 15 residues. CDR1 and CDR2 (germline): SGHRS, YFSETQ. V shed 5 bases and J shed 0 bases, with 14 bases lying between them. Written as DNA, the CDR3 is TGCGCCAGCAGACGAACGACAGAAACTAACTATGGCTACACCTTC. It translates to CASRRTTETNYGYTF.

The CDR3 here is CASSLAVGTNEKLFF. The CDR3, as DNA: TGTGCCAGCAGTCTGGCAGTGGGAACTAATGAAAAACTGTTTTTT. The genes are TRBV27 and TRBJ1-4; D is unresolved. CDR3 length equals 15 residues. Trimming shortened V by 5 bases and J by 1 base, and 11 bases separated the two germline ends. The V gene's germline CDR1 is MNHEY and CDR2 SMNVEV (reference sequence).

The genes are TRBV7-2 and TRBJ2-1; D is undetermined. CDR1 is SGHTA and CDR2 is FQGNSA in the germline V gene. The CDR3 contains 12 residues. V shed 2 bases and J shed 4 bases, with 3 bases lying between them. The CDR3 sequence is CASSLFYNEQFF. The CDR3 DNA reads as TGTGCCAGCAGCTTATTTTACAATGAGCAGTTCTTC.

In regard to this clone: Other DNA sequences from this sample encode an identical CDR3 as well. The chain recombines TRBV5-1 with TRBJ2-7; no reliable D call. From germline, CDR1 is SGHRS and CDR2 YFSETQ. This CDR3 is built from 13 residues. Trimming cost V 0 bases and J 3 bases, with 7 bases left between them. In DNA, the CDR3 is TGCGCCAGCAGCTTGGCCGCTGACTACGAGCAGTACTTC. This gives the protein CASSLAADYEQYF.